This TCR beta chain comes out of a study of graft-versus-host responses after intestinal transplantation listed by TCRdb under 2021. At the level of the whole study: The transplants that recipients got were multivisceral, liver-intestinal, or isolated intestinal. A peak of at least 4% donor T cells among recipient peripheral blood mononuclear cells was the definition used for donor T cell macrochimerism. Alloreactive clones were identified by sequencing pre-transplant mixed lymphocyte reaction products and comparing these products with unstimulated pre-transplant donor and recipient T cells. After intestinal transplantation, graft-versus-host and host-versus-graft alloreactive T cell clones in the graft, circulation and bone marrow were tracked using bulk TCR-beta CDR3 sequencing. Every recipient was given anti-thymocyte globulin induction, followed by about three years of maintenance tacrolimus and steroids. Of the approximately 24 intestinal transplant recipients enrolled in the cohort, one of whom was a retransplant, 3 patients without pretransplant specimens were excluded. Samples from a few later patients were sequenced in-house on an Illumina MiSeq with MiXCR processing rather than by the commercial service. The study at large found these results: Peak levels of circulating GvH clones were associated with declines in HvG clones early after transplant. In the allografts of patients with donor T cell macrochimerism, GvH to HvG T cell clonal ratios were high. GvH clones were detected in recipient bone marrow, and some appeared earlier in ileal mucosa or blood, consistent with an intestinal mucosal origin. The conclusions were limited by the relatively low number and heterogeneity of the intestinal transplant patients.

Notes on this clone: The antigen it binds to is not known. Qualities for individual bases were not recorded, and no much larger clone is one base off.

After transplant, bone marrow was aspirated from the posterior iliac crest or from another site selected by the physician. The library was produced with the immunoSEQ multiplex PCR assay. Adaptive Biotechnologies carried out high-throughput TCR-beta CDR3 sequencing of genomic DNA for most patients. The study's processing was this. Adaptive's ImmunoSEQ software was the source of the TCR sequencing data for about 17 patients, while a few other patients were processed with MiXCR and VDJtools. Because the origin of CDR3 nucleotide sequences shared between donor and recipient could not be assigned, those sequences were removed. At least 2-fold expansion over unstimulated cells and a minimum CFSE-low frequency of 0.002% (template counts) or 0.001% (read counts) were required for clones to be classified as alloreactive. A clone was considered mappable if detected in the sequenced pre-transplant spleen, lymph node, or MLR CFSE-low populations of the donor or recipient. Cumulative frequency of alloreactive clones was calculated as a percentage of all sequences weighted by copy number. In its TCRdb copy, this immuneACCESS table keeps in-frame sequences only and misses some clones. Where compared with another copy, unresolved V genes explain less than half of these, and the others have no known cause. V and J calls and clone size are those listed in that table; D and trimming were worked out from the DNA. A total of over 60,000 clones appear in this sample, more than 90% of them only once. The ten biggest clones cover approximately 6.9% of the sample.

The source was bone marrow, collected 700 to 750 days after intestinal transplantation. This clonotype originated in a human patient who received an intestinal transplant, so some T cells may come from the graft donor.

The bases read TGTGCCAGCAGTTACTCTGGGAGCTCCTACGAGCAGTACTTC. This is translated as CASSYSGSSYEQYF. The sequence joins TRBV6-5 to TRBJ2-7; TRBD2 might be the D gene, on 5 matching bases. Per the germline V gene, MNHEY is the CDR1 and SVGAGI is the CDR2. Trimming at the junction amounts to 0 bases on V and 0 bases on J, and the germline ends lie 6 bases apart. The CDR3 starts with the cysteine, ends with the phenylalanine, and has 14 residues. Kept here is only the CDR3 DNA, which spans 42 bases and is read in frame from base 1.